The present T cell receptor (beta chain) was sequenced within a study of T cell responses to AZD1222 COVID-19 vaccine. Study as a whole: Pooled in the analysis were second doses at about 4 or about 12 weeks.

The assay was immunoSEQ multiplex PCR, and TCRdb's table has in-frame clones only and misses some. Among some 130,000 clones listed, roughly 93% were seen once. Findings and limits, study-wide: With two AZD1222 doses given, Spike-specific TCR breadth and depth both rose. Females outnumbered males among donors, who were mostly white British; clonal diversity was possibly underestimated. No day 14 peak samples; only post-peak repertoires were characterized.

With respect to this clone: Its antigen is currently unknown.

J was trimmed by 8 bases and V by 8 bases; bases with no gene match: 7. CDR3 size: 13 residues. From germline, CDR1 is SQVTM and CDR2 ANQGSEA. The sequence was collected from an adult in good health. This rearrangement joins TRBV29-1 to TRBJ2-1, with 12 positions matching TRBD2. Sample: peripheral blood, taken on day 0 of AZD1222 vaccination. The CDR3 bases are TGCAGCAGCCGGACTAGCGGGAACCATGAGCAGTTCTTC. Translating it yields CSSRTSGNHEQFF.